The 5 T cell receptor beta chains below all came from one sample that was sequenced in a study of blood T cell repertoires in COVID-19. Sequencing was performed with immunoSEQ multiplex PCR; in TCRdb, only in-frame clones are kept and a portion is missing. In the table there are over 250,000 clones, 91% of which are singletons. Sequencing was performed on peripheral blood. Receptors were obtained from a person under 30 with COVID-19, enrolled during active disease.

This clone was picked up one time. The rearrangement uses TRBV5-1 and TRBJ2-5; 8 bases fit TRBD2. V shed 6 bases, J shed 1 base, and the junction held 5 bases outside the gene matches. The CDR3 loop spans 14 amino acids. CDR1 is SGHRS and CDR2 is YFSETQ in the germline V gene. In DNA form, the CDR3 reads TGCGCCAGCACCAGCGGGAGCCCCCAAGAGACCCAGTACTTC. This translates into CASTSGSPQETQYF.

V gene TRBV5-1 combines with J gene TRBJ1-4; TRBD1 is a possible D gene (5 bases). Trimming cost V 5 bases and J 3 bases, with 8 bases left between them. The CDR3 length is 13 residues. Germline loops: CDR1 SGHRS, CDR2 YFSETQ. CDR3 nucleotide sequence: TGCGCCAGCAGGGCAGGGCCTAATGAAAAACTGTTTTTT. It encodes CASRAGPNEKLFF.

This rearrangement joins TRBV5-1 to TRBJ2-2; a possible D gene is TRBD1 (5 bases). The CDR3 runs 14 residues. The V end lost 3 bases, the J end lost 2 bases, and 8 bases lay between the germline ends. Germline values: CDR1 SGHRS, CDR2 YFSETQ. The CDR3 reads CASSSQGNTGELFF. CDR3 nucleotides: TGCGCCAGCAGCTCCCAGGGCAACACCGGGGAGCTGTTTTTT.

The CDR3 DNA follows: TGTGCCAGCACCAAGAAGGACCGGCCAACAGGGTATTCTGGAAACACCATATATTTT. This sequence encodes CASTKKDRPTGYSGNTIYF. This rearrangement joins TRBV2 to TRBJ1-3; weak D call: TRBD1 (6 bases). Trimming removed 7 bases from V and 1 base from J, with 26 bases in between. The CDR3 is made up of 19 amino acids. Germline CDR1 SNHLY, CDR2 FYNNEI.

The genes are TRBV5-4 and TRBJ2-5; D perhaps matches TRBD1 (6 bases). The V and J ends lost 4 bases and 4 bases respectively, with 26 bases between them. The CDR3 has 18 amino acids. Germline V lookup: CDR1 SGHNT, CDR2 YYREEE (reference sequence). The CDR3, as DNA: TGTGCCAGCAGCGAGTTGTATTTCTCCCGGGACAAAGGAGAGACCCAGTACTTC. Its protein product is CASSELYFSRDKGETQYF.